The clone carrying this T cell receptor beta chain was found a few times. The antigen is undetermined. This record belongs to a study of T cells after yellow fever vaccination. Whole-study results and caveats: The CD4 and CD8 compartments had a small share of their clonotypes in common. The booster response re-showed most primary clones: approximately 95% CD4, over 80% CD8. A faster peak, day 5 versus 15, was reached by the weaker secondary response.

TCRdb re-called the 5' RACE reads through MiXCR, storing one row per CDR3 protein. The sample consists of about 510,000 distinct CDR3 sequences, around a fifth of them appearing once. CDR3 length: 15 amino acids. Germline CDR1 and CDR2: SGHTA and FQGNSA. V gave up 5 bases and J gave up 4 bases, with 17 bases separating them. The material was PBMCs, obtained about 21 days after the first yellow fever vaccination. The V gene is TRBV7-2, the J gene TRBJ1-2; D is unresolved. The source is a young man who received the YFV17D yellow fever vaccine. The DNA for the CDR3 is TGTGCCAGCAGCCCTAACGTCCAGTCCATCTATGGCTACACCTTC. Its translation is CASSPNVQSIYGYTF.